The 22 T cell receptor beta chains reported below all come from one sample, sequenced in a study of shared clonotypes between healthy human individuals. Measured with immunoSEQ multiplex PCR; TCRdb has only the in-frame clones, and not every one. This sample yields roughly 450,000 clones, of which 79% are seen a single time; 13% belongs to the top ten. Sample: PBMCs. The origin of the receptors is a woman aged 40-49 years in good health. Some clones in this sample may be carry-over from other donors' samples.

The chain combines TRBV18 with TRBJ2-1, with 8 nucleotides matching TRBD2. V lost 3 bases, J lost 2 bases, and 12 bases stayed unmatched. The germline V gene encodes CDR1 KGHSH and CDR2 LQKENI. The CDR3 is 18 amino acids. The CDR3 sequence is CASSPSLLAGATYNEQFF. As DNA, the CDR3 is TGTGCCAGCTCACCCTCACTTCTAGCGGGTGCCACCTACAATGAGCAGTTCTTC.

Details on this clone: A far larger clone is off by one base, so a read error is likely. CDR3 nucleotides: TGTGCCAACAGTTCATCCCCAGTACCGGGGCCCGGCTACGAGCAGTACTTC. This translates into CANSSSPVPGPGYEQYF. The V gene is TRBV27, the J gene TRBJ2-7; D is perhaps TRBD1 or TRBD2 (5 bases each). The CDR3 covers 17 residues. Per the germline V gene, CDR1 is MNHEY and CDR2 is SMNVEV (reference sequence).

This clone was found a few times. This sequence joins TRBV11-2 and TRBJ2-5, with D uncertain. Germline V gene data show CDR1 as SGHAT and CDR2 as FQNNGV. V shed 3 bases and J shed 2 bases, with 19 bases lying between them. The CDR3 totals 17 residues. The CDR3 reads CASSFPLLPHLQETQYF. The CDR3, as DNA: TGTGCCAGCAGCTTCCCCCTTCTTCCACACCTTCAAGAGACCCAGTACTTC.

The chain recombines TRBV7-2 with TRBJ2-7, with D perhaps assigned TRBD1 or TRBD2 (6 bases each). There are 15 residues in the CDR3. Germline V gives CDR1 SGHTA, CDR2 FQGNSA. Trimming removed 2 bases at V and 3 bases at J, with 14 bases between. The CDR3 DNA sequence: TGTGCCAGCAGCTTATCAAGAGGAGGGGGCTACGAGCAGTACTTC. Its protein is CASSLSRGGGYEQYF.

The V and J genes are TRBV30 and TRBJ2-3, with D tentatively TRBD2 (6 bases). Trimming took off 2 bases at V and 1 base at J, with 13 bases between the two ends. This CDR3 contains 15 residues. Germline CDR1 and CDR2: GTSNPN and SVGIG (reference sequence). Written as DNA, the CDR3 is TGTGCCTGGAGTATGGGGGTAGCGGGCACAGATACGCAGTATTTT. This encodes CAWSMGVAGTDTQYF.

This clone was detected once. This sequence joins TRBV6-4 and TRBJ2-5; 8 nucleotides match TRBD2. The J segment lost 3 bases and the V segment lost 7 bases, leaving 4 bases of the junction unmatched. Germline loops: CDR1 MRHNA, CDR2 SNTAGT. This CDR3 has 13 residues. As DNA, the CDR3 is TGTGCCAGCAAGGATAGCGGGGAAGAGACCCAGTACTTC. This codes for CASKDSGEETQYF.

The sample holds one count of this clone. The CDR3 DNA follows: TGTGCCAGCAGTTACTCACGGGCGAGGACTGAAGCTTTCTTT. Its translation is CASSYSRARTEAFF. The chain uses TRBV6-5 and TRBJ1-1; D remains unclear. The CDR3 spans 14 residues. The germline V and J ends were trimmed by 0 bases and 5 bases, with 10 bases remaining between them. Germline V gives CDR1 MNHEY, CDR2 SVGAGI.

This clone was seen a handful of times. The chain uses TRBV5-3 and TRBJ1-1; D remains ambiguous. TRBV5-3 is placed among ORFs of uncertain function. Trimming cost V 2 bases and J 3 bases, with 14 bases left between them. This CDR3 contains 15 residues. CDR3 sequence reads: CARSFLRQVYTEAFF. Here the CDR3 DNA reads TGTGCCAGAAGCTTTCTACGACAAGTTTACACTGAAGCTTTCTTT.

The chain employs TRBV7-2 and TRBJ2-6, with D hard to call. The CDR3 contains 14 residues. Germline loops: CDR1 SGHTA, CDR2 FQGNSA. Trimming removed 5 bases at V and 2 bases at J, with 7 bases between. The CDR3 spells CASSPGPGANVLTF. The CDR3 nucleotides are TGTGCCAGCAGCCCGGGTCCTGGGGCCAACGTCCTGACTTTC.

In this sample, this clone turned up a few times. The rearrangement joins TRBV2 to TRBJ2-7, with D possibly being TRBD1 (5 bases). Trimming cost V 0 bases and J 0 bases, with 6 bases left between them. The CDR3 extends over 14 amino acids. CDR1 is SNHLY, CDR2 FYNNEI, per germline. The CDR3 DNA reads as TGTGCCAGCAGTGAAGCCGGACACTCCTACGAGCAGTACTTC. The encoded protein is CASSEAGHSYEQYF.

This chain joins TRBV5-8 and TRBJ2-3; possible D gene TRBD2, 5 bases. V was clipped by 3 bases and J by 3 bases, with 14 bases between them. This CDR3 contains 15 residues. Germline values: CDR1 SGHTS, CDR2 YDEGEE. For the CDR3, the DNA is TGTGCCAGCAGCTCCGAGGGCCGTTCGACAGATACGCAGTATTTT. Translation: CASSSEGRSTDTQYF. The variable domain in full, completed from reference TRBV5-8 and TRBJ2-3, reads EAGVTQSPTHLIKTRGQQATLRCSPISGHTSVYWYQQALGLGLQFLLWYDEGEERNRGNFPPRFSGRQFPNYSSELNVNALELEDSALYLCASSSEGRSTDTQYFGPGTRLTVL.

The chain employs TRBV29-1 and TRBJ2-1; D uncertain. Germline CDR1 and CDR2: SQVTM and ANQGSEA. V was cut by 7 bases and J by 9 bases, with 16 bases left in between. The CDR3 is 12 residues long. CDR3 nucleotides: TGCAGCGCCTCGGACGCCACCTCTGAGCAGTTCTTC. This translates into CSASDATSEQFF.

About this clone: The sample holds other DNA sequences that translate to the same CDR3. The V call is TRBV5-6, the J call TRBJ1-5, with 8 bases fitting TRBD1. Germline V gene data show CDR1 as SGHDT and CDR2 as YYEEEE. The CDR3 extends over 16 amino acids. Germline trimming cut 2 bases from V and 0 bases from J; bases unmatched to any gene: 4. This chain's CDR3 is CASSFGTGYSNQPQHF. CDR3 bases: TGTGCCAGCAGCTTTGGGACAGGTTATAGCAATCAGCCCCAGCATTTT.

The chain couples TRBV2 to TRBJ2-1; TRBD1 matches 7 bases. J was trimmed by 10 bases and V by 5 bases; bases with no gene match: 8. CDR1 is SNHLY, CDR2 FYNNEI, per germline. The CDR3 is made up of 13 amino acids. In DNA form, the CDR3 reads TGTGCCAGCAGTAACGACAGGGTTTTCGAGCAGTTCTTC. Translation: CASSNDRVFEQFF.

On this clone: The same CDR3 is also encoded by other DNA sequences in this sample. CDR3 nucleotide sequence: TGTGCCAGCAGTTACTCCAGGGACAGCAATCAGCCCCAGCATTTT. This translates into CASSYSRDSNQPQHF. J is TRBJ1-5 and V is TRBV6-6; the D gene is possibly TRBD1 (5 bases). Germline V gene data show CDR1 as MNHNY and CDR2 as SVGAGI (reference sequence). This CDR3 is built from 15 residues. The germline V and J ends were trimmed by 0 bases and 1 base, with 7 bases remaining between them.

CDR3 DNA sequence: TGTGCCTGGAGTTGGGGGGAATATAGCAATCAGCCCCAGCATTTT. Translation: CAWSWGEYSNQPQHF. The J gene is TRBJ1-5, the V gene TRBV30; D perhaps matches TRBD1 (5 bases). The germline V gene encodes CDR1 GTSNPN and CDR2 SVGIG (reference sequence). Trimming took 2 bases from V and 0 from J, leaving 11 bases between them. The length of the CDR3 is 15 residues. The entire variable domain, with the rest obtained from reference TRBV30 and TRBJ1-5, is as follows: SQTIHQWPATLVQPVGSPLSLECTVEGTSNPNLYWYRQAAGRGLQLLFYSVGIGQISSEVPQNLSASRPQDRQFILSSKKLLLSDSGFYLCAWSWGEYSNQPQHFGDGTRLSIL.

The rearrangement links TRBV4-3 to TRBJ1-2, with 7 bases that match TRBD1. The CDR3 is 17 amino acids. J was trimmed by 4 bases and V by 4 bases; bases with no gene match: 15. Germline V gene sequence: CDR1 LGHNA, CDR2 YSLEER. CDR3: CASSLPTGQAGGYGYTF. In DNA, the CDR3 is TGCGCCAGCAGCCTACCGACTGGACAGGCGGGTGGCTATGGCTACACCTTC.

This chain connects TRBV30 to TRBJ2-6, with TRBD1 identical over 7 bases. Germline CDR1 reads GTSNPN; CDR2 reads SVGIG (reference sequence). There are 16 residues in the CDR3. V dropped 2 bases and J dropped 2; count of bases not matched to a gene: 6. CDR3 sequence reads: CAWSSEGAPGANVLTF. For the CDR3, the DNA is TGTGCCTGGAGTAGCGAGGGGGCCCCTGGGGCCAACGTCCTGACTTTC.

In the case of this clone: The junction shows a germline mismatch at one end, possibly a read error. CDR3 residues: CASSPLGGGDYTF. Here the CDR3 DNA reads TGTGCCAGCTCCCCACTTGGGGGGGGCGACTACACCTTC. The J gene is TRBJ1-2, the V gene TRBV18, with D maybe TRBD1 (6 bases). This CDR3 has 13 amino acids. The germline V gene has CDR1 KGHSH and CDR2 LQKENI. Full variable domain (missing parts from reference TRBV18 and TRBJ1-2): NAGVMQNPRHLVRRRGQEARLRCSPMKGHSHVYWYRQLPEEGLKFMVYLQKENIIDESGMPKERFSAEFPKEGPSILRIQQVVRGDSAAYFCASSPLGGGDYTFGSGTRLTVV.

The CDR3 DNA follows: TGTGCCAGCAGGCAACTAGCGGGAGTAGGTGAGCAGTTCTTC. Its translation: CASRQLAGVGEQFF. V usage is TRBV6-5 and J usage is TRBJ2-1, with 11 bases lining up with TRBD2. V gave up 6 bases and J gave up 9 bases; unmatched junction bases: 7. The CDR3 covers 14 residues. Per the germline V gene, CDR1 is MNHEY and CDR2 is SVGAGI.

The rearrangement joins TRBV7-9 to TRBJ2-7; a possible D gene is TRBD1 (6 bases). The length of the CDR3 is 13 residues. CDR1 and CDR2 (germline): SEHNR, FQNEAQ (reference sequence). Trimming left V 5 bases short and J 3 bases short, with 11 bases between. The DNA of the CDR3 is TGTGCCAGCAGCATTAGGACAGACTACGAGCAGTACTTC. Its protein product is CASSIRTDYEQYF.

J is TRBJ1-5 and V is TRBV6-6; 7 bases align to TRBD1. The CDR3 has 14 amino acids. Germline V lookup: CDR1 MNHNY, CDR2 SVGAGI (reference sequence). Trimming took 5 bases from V and 5 from J; bases not matched to a gene: 6. Written as DNA, the CDR3 is TGTGCCAGCAGTAAACAGGGGCGCGATCAGCCCCAGCATTTT. Its translation is CASSKQGRDQPQHF.